This T cell receptor (beta chain) was captured in a study of blood T cells in healthy people across ages. Study results and limitations: One million T cells yielded diversity estimates that were considered underestimates. As naive T cell percentage varied, TCR beta diversity correlated strongly with it.

A remark on this clonotype: Antigen unknown.

This CDR3 region has 15 residues. The V and J ends lost 5 bases and 5 bases, in that order; junction bases with no gene match: 9. Using a J-beta primer mix together with a sample-barcoded 5' primer, a second PCR was run for roughly 6 to 12 cycles. A template-switch adaptor that had 12 random nucleotides put a tag on each cDNA molecule. MiXCR, applied by TCRdb to the 5' RACE reads, yields one record per CDR3 protein. The data show 800,000 to 950,000 distinct CDR3 sequences, 48% seen once. The chain is built from TRBV12-3 or TRBV12-4 and TRBJ1-5, with 7 positions matching TRBD1. The sequenced sample consisted of blood. This TCR came from a man in his thirties or forties in good health. The CDR3 region is CASSQGGGADQPQHF. The CDR3 nucleotides read TGTGCCAGCAGTCAGGGGGGAGGGGCGGATCAGCCCCAGCATTTT.